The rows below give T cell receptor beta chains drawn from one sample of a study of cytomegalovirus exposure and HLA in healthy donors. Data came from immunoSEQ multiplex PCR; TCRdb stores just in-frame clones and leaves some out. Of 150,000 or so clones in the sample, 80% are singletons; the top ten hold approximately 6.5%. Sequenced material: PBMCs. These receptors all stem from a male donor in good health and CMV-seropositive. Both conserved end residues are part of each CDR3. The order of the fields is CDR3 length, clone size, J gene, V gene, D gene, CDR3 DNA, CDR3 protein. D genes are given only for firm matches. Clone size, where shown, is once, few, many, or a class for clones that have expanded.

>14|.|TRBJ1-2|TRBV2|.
TGTGCCAGCAGAGCCGGACATCGCAACTATGGCTACACCTTC
CASRAGHRNYGYTF
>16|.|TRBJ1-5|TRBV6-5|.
TGTGCCAGCAGTTCCCGGCCGCTGGGCGGCAATCAGCCCCAGCATTTT
CASSSRPLGGNQPQHF
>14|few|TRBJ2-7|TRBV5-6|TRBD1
TGTGCCAGCAGCCTAGGACAGGCAACCTACGAGCAGTACTTC
CASSLGQATYEQYF
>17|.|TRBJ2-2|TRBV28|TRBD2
TGTGCCAGCAGTCACCATAGCGGGAGAGGGACTTTCGGGGAGCTGTTTTTT
CASSHHSGRGTFGELFF
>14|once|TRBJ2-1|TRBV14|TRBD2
TGTGCCAGCAGCCAAGATTTAGCGGGAGCTGAGCAGTTCTTC
CASSQDLAGAEQFF
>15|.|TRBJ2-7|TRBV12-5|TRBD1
TGTGCTAGTGGCCGGGGACAGGCCCCCTCCTACGAGCAGTACTTC
CASGRGQAPSYEQYF
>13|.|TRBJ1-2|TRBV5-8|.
TGTGCCAGCAGCTCGACGGGATACTATGGCTACACCTTC
CASSSTGYYGYTF
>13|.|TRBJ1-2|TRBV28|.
TGTGCCAGCAGACCCAGTTCCTCCTATGGCTACACCTTC
CASRPSSSYGYTF
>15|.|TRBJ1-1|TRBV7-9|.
TGTGCCAGCAGCTTAGAAGACAATAGGAACACTGAAGCTTTCTTT
CASSLEDNRNTEAFF
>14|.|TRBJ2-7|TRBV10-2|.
TGCGCCAGCAGTGATTCGGGGTTCTCCTACGAGCAGTACTTC
CASSDSGFSYEQYF
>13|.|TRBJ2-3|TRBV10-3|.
TGTGCCATCAGTGAGTCTGGCGGGGCGCCGCAGTATTTT
CAISESGGAPQYF
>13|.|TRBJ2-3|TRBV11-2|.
TGTGCCAGCAGCACAACACCCGGGGATACGCAGTATTTT
CASSTTPGDTQYF
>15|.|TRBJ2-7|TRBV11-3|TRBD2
TGTGCCAGCAGCTTAGGTGGGACTAGCGCAAGCGAGCAGTACTTC
CASSLGGTSASEQYF
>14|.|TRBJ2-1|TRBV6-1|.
TGTGCCAGCGGATCAGCGGCCTCCTACAATGAGCAGTTCTTC
CASGSAASYNEQFF
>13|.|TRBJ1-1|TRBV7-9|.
TGTGCCAGCGGATCGACAGAGAACACTGAAGCTTTCTTT
CASGSTENTEAFF
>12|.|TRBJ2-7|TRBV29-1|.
TGCAGCGCCGTTCAGGGAATGGGCGAGCAGTACTTC
CSAVQGMGEQYF
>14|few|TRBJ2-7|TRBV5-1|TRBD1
TGCGCCAGCAGCTTGGACAGGGGGCTAAGCGAGCAGTACTTC
CASSLDRGLSEQYF
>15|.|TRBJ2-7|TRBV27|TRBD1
TGTGCCAGCAGTCCGACAGGGAATCCAAACTACGAGCAGTACTTC
CASSPTGNPNYEQYF
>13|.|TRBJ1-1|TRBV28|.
TGTGCCAGCAGTTTATCGACAGATAATGAAGCTTTCTTT
CASSLSTDNEAFF
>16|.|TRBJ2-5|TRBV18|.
TGTGCCAGCTCACGGCCAGTCCGGACGGGGCAAGAGACCCAGTACTTC
CASSRPVRTGQETQYF
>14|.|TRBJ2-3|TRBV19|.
TGTGCCAGTAGTCTTCTATATCTCACAGATACGCAGTATTTT
CASSLLYLTDTQYF
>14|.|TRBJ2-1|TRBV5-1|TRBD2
TGCGCCAGCAGAGGGACTAGCGGGATCAATGAGCAGTTCTTC
CASRGTSGINEQFF